What follows is one T cell receptor beta chain and its context. The antigen is not known. This sample was included in a study of blood T cells in healthy people across ages. The study's findings and limits: Because sorting was not performed, PBMCs prevented conclusive naive versus antigen-experienced comparison.

The CDR3 is 15 amino acids. Losses at the gene ends were 6 bases for V and 6 bases for J; bases not matched to a gene: 7. CDR1 is KGHDR and CDR2 is SFDVKD in the germline V gene. A sample-barcoded 5' primer and a J-beta primer mix were used in a second PCR of roughly 7 to 11 cycles. TCRdb re-called the 5' RACE reads with MiXCR, one entry per CDR3 protein. The data show roughly 730,000 distinct CDR3 sequences, about 61% seen once. This receptor was obtained from a man aged 40-49 years in good health. The sample comprised blood. J is TRBJ2-2 and V is TRBV24-1; 9 bases are a match to TRBD2. CDR3 in amino acids: CATSRVGLASGELFF. For the CDR3, the DNA is TGTGCCACCAGTAGAGTGGGACTAGCTTCCGGGGAGCTGTTTTTT.